The clone carrying this T cell receptor (beta chain) was seen repeatedly, ten times or more. The target antigen is unknown. cDNA was made from 400 to 500 ng RNA using alpha and beta constant primers. Alpha and beta chain libraries were made separately by chain-specific third strand synthesis with multiplexing indices. A single primer pair per chain amplified all rearrangements, with per-molecule barcodes. A single record per CDR3 protein comes from TCRdb applying MiXCR to the 5' RACE reads. The sample consists of about 12,000 distinct CDR3 sequences, about 10% of them appearing once. This sample stems from a study of HIV-infected patients and healthy controls. The repertoire came from unfractionated whole blood and reflected all unsorted peripheral T cells. Overall study results and limits: The seeming recovery of the Gini index after therapy in HIV-infected patients vanished in size-matched data.

CDR3 length: 18 amino acids. The V and J ends lost 7 bases and 2 bases respectively, with 27 bases between them. Germline V gives CDR1 MNHEY, CDR2 SVGEGT. The sample here was blood, taken before antiretroviral therapy. The clonotype originates from an adult with HIV infection. The donor label of this sample is uncertain. The chain combines TRBV6-2 or TRBV6-3 with TRBJ2-7; D possibly uses TRBD1 or TRBD2 (5 bases each). Here the CDR3 DNA reads TGTGCCAGCATCACCTCCCTCGAGGGCCGATGGGACCCCTACGAGCAGTACTTC. This gives the protein CASITSLEGRWDPYEQYF.